The rows below give T cell receptor beta chains drawn from one sample of a study of cytomegalovirus exposure and HLA in healthy donors. Assay: immunoSEQ multiplex PCR; the TCRdb copy retains only in-frame clones and omits some. The sample holds under 150,000 clones; about 80% are singletons and the top ten take about 4%. Source material: PBMCs. The receptors were sampled from a woman aged 35 to 49 in good health and CMV-seronegative. The CDR3 runs from the conserved cysteine through the conserved F or W. A D gene is named only where the DNA matches it firmly. Not all rows give a size; the values are once, few, many and, for expanded clones, a class.

CDR3 DNA | CDR3 protein | V gene | D gene | clone size | J gene
TGTGCCAGCAGCCCTCCTAGCTACCTAGTGAGCACAGATACGCAGTATTTT | CASSPPSYLVSTDTQYF | TRBV13 | NA | NA | TRBJ2-3
TGTGCCAGCAGTTACCAAACCGGGACAGGGGAATATGGCTACACCTTC | CASSYQTGTGEYGYTF | TRBV6-5 | TRBD1 | NA | TRBJ1-2
TGCGCCAGCAGCCAAGAAAACAGGGCAGAAAAACTGTTTTTT | CASSQENRAEKLFF | TRBV4-1 | NA | NA | TRBJ1-4
TGTGCCAGCGGGGACAGCGCATTGGGGACTGAAGCTTTCTTT | CASGDSALGTEAFF | TRBV6-5 | TRBD1 | NA | TRBJ1-1
TGTGCCAGCAGTCCGGGGACAGGGAAATACGAGCAGTACTTC | CASSPGTGKYEQYF | TRBV27 | TRBD1 | NA | TRBJ2-7
TGCAGCGTTGAAGAGAACTCCTATGGCTACACCTTC | CSVEENSYGYTF | TRBV29-1 | NA | few | TRBJ1-2
TGTGCCAGCAGCTTAAATGGGGGCATGAACACTGAAGCTTTCTTT | CASSLNGGMNTEAFF | TRBV7-3 | NA | NA | TRBJ1-1
TGTGCCAGCAGCTTAGTAGCGGGACAGGGGAATGAAAAACTGTTTTTT | CASSLVAGQGNEKLFF | TRBV7-9 | TRBD1 | NA | TRBJ1-4
TGTGCCAGCAGTTTCGGGGGTCTAGATGGCTACACCTTC | CASSFGGLDGYTF | TRBV27 | NA | NA | TRBJ1-2
TGTGCCAGCAGCCAAGTCGAGGGGACAGGGGGTCTGGATGGCTACACCTTC | CASSQVEGTGGLDGYTF | TRBV4-2 | TRBD1 | NA | TRBJ1-2
TGCGCCAGCAGCCAACGATACTCGAGCTCCTACAATGAGCAGTTCTTC | CASSQRYSSSYNEQFF | TRBV4-3 | NA | few | TRBJ2-1
TGTGCCAGCAGCTTGGGCCAGGGATACGCAAATCAGCCCCAGCATTTT | CASSLGQGYANQPQHF | TRBV5-6 | NA | NA | TRBJ1-5